This is a list of T cell receptor beta chains from one sample in a study of blood T cell repertoires in COVID-19. TCRdb's table, derived via immunoSEQ multiplex PCR, lists solely in-frame clones and lacks some. The sample shows fewer than 85,000 clones, about 90% of them seen only once. The sequencing sample was made of peripheral blood. The receptors were gathered from a human donor in a cohort sampled during active COVID-19. Both conserved end residues are part of each CDR3. The D gene is left open where the match is weak. Not all rows give a size; the values are once, few, many and, for expanded clones, a class.

V gene	D gene	J gene	clone size	CDR3 protein	CDR3 DNA
TRBV7-2	TRBD1	TRBJ2-6	-	CASSPQQGAGANVLTF	TGTGCCAGCAGCCCCCAGCAGGGGGCTGGGGCCAACGTCCTGACTTTC
TRBV28	-	TRBJ2-7	-	CASSTGTIAPWGYEQYF	TGTGCCAGCAGTACCGGGACAATAGCCCCTTGGGGCTACGAGCAGTACTTC
TRBV29-1	-	TRBJ1-2	-	CSVEREQGGGYTF	TGCAGCGTCGAAAGGGAACAGGGTGGTGGCTACACCTTC
TRBV11-2	TRBD1	TRBJ1-1	-	CASRYNRGRQTEAFF	TGTGCCAGCAGGTACAACAGGGGGCGCCAGACTGAAGCTTTCTTT
TRBV18	TRBD1	TRBJ1-6	-	CASSPLQGTGSPLHF	TGTGCCAGCTCACCATTACAGGGGACCGGATCACCCCTCCACTTT
TRBV2	-	TRBJ1-2	-	CASRMAGQGNGYTF	TGTGCCAGCAGGATGGCAGGGCAAGGAAATGGCTACACCTTC
TRBV6-5	TRBD1	TRBJ1-2	-	CASSRTTGGNYGYTF	TGTGCCAGCAGTCGAACGACAGGGGGGAACTATGGCTACACCTTC
TRBV2	-	TRBJ1-1	-	CASSLDWNTEAFF	TGTGCCAGCAGTTTGGACTGGAACACTGAAGCTTTCTTT
TRBV7-9	TRBD1	TRBJ2-7	-	CASSRPGTASTYEQYF	TGTGCCAGCAGCAGACCGGGGACAGCCTCTACCTACGAGCAGTACTTC
TRBV29-1	-	TRBJ1-4	-	CSARGISTNEKLFF	TGCAGCGCCCGAGGGATATCAACTAATGAAAAACTGTTTTTT
TRBV30	-	TRBJ2-7	-	CAGHRGYEQYF	TGTGCCGGCCACCGCGGCTACGAGCAGTACTTC
TRBV28	TRBD1	TRBJ1-4	-	CATEGAHDEKLFF	TGTGCCACCGAGGGGGCGCACGATGAAAAACTGTTTTTT
TRBV6-5	-	TRBJ2-6	-	CASSLQVSGANVLTF	TGTGCCAGCAGCCTACAGGTCTCTGGGGCCAACGTCCTGACTTTC
TRBV4-1	-	TRBJ1-6	-	CASGGDRDNSPLHF	TGCGCCAGCGGGGGGGACCGCGATAATTCACCCCTCCACTTT
TRBV6-2/TRBV6-3	TRBD2	TRBJ2-2	-	CASSYSRAGGPLTGELFF	TGTGCCAGCAGTTACTCGAGAGCGGGGGGCCCCCTCACCGGGGAGCTGTTTTTT
TRBV11-2	-	TRBJ1-5	-	CASSLNSQGNQPQHF	TGTGCCAGCAGCTTAAACTCCCAGGGCAATCAGCCCCAGCATTTT
TRBV4-1	-	TRBJ2-7	once	CASSQDQTYEQYF	TGCGCCAGCAGCCAAGATCAGACCTACGAGCAGTACTTC
TRBV11-3	-	TRBJ2-7	-	CASSLNQGSGEQYF	TGTGCCAGCAGCTTAAACCAGGGGTCAGGGGAGCAGTACTTC
TRBV19	-	TRBJ1-2	-	CASSIETGHNYGYTF	TGTGCCAGTAGTATAGAAACAGGTCATAACTATGGCTACACCTTC
TRBV9	-	TRBJ1-4	once	CASSEEGPTNEKLFF	TGTGCCAGCAGCGAGGAGGGACCAACTAATGAAAAACTGTTTTTT
TRBV4-1	-	TRBJ1-6	-	CASSQDGPSSYNSPLHF	TGCGCCAGCAGCCAAGATGGGCCGAGCTCCTATAATTCACCCCTCCACTTT
TRBV9	-	TRBJ1-1	-	CASSVSGKDTEAFF	TGTGCCAGCAGCGTGTCGGGTAAGGACACTGAAGCTTTCTTT
TRBV28	TRBD1	TRBJ2-7	-	CASSLLVTGGGYEQYF	TGTGCCAGCAGTTTATTAGTAACAGGGGGCGGATACGAGCAGTACTTC
TRBV28	-	TRBJ1-2	-	CATGGSANYGYTF	TGTGCCACAGGCGGGTCTGCTAACTATGGCTACACCTTC
TRBV6-1	-	TRBJ1-4	-	CASSDGLGGGGLLLNEKLFF	TGTGCCAGCAGTGATGGGTTGGGGGGAGGGGGTCTCCTCCTTAATGAAAAACTGTTTTTT
TRBV5-1	-	TRBJ2-5	-	CASSLAASENQETQYF	TGCGCCAGCAGCTTGGCTGCTAGCGAAAACCAAGAGACCCAGTACTTC
TRBV7-2	-	TRBJ1-2	-	CASSLVRGYTF	TGTGCCAGCAGCTTAGTGCGGGGCTACACCTTC
TRBV19	-	TRBJ1-1	once	CASSIVVGLSTEAFF	TGTGCCAGTAGTATAGTCGTGGGGCTGTCCACTGAAGCTTTCTTT